These 19 T cell receptor beta chains came from one sample sequenced in a study of cytomegalovirus exposure and HLA in healthy donors. This table comes from immunoSEQ multiplex PCR, and its TCRdb copy is limited to in-frame clones, with some not included. The repertoire has 60,000 to 70,000 clones, 80% to 95% of them found once; the top ten carry roughly 5.2%. The specimen sequenced was PBMCs. The origin of the receptors is a man in his late teens or twenties in good health and CMV-seropositive.

This clone was seen just once. The rearrangement uses TRBV28 and TRBJ2-3; TRBD2 aligns across 12 bases. V gave up 6 bases and J gave up 2 bases; unmatched junction bases: 3. The germline gives CDR1 MDHEN, CDR2 SYDVKM. This CDR3 region has 15 residues. CDR3 in amino acids: CASSLAGGSTDTQYF. CDR3 bases: TGTGCCAGCAGCCTAGCGGGAGGGTCCACAGATACGCAGTATTTT. The full variable domain, in which reference TRBV28 and TRBJ2-3 provide the parts outside the CDR3, is DVKVTQSSRYLVKRTGEKVFLECVQDMDHENMFWYRQDPGLGLRLIYFSYDVKMKEKGDIPEGYSVSREKKERFSLILESASTNQTSMYLCASSLAGGSTDTQYFGPGTRLTVL.

The rearrangement uses TRBV27 and TRBJ2-7; the match to TRBD2 covers 12 bases. The germline V gene has CDR1 MNHEY and CDR2 SMNVEV (reference sequence). This CDR3 region has 18 residues. The ends lost 7 bases at V and 4 bases at J; junction bases unmatched: 17. DNA for the CDR3: TGTGCCAGCACCAAATCCCTAGCGGGAGGGCCCGGTGCTTACGAGCAGTACTTC. It yields the protein CASTKSLAGGPGAYEQYF.

This clone was seen just once. This chain uses TRBV6-1 with TRBJ2-5; 11 bases are a match to TRBD2. Losses at the gene ends were 5 bases for V and 5 bases for J; bases not matched to a gene: 7. The CDR3 contains 15 residues. Germline CDR1 and CDR2: MNHNS and SASEGT. CDR3 DNA sequence: TGTGCCAGCAGTACTAGCGGGAGAGTCACCGAGACCCAGTACTTC. It encodes CASSTSGRVTETQYF.

This clone was found once. The V call is TRBV5-1, the J call TRBJ2-1; 12 positions agree with TRBD2. Germline CDR1 is SGHRS and CDR2 is YFSETQ. V shed 4 bases and J 2 bases; nucleotides not matched to a gene: 4. The CDR3 consists of 16 residues. DNA of the CDR3: TGCGCCAGCAGCCTCGGGACTAGCGGGCCCTACAATGAGCAGTTCTTC. It yields the protein CASSLGTSGPYNEQFF.

The gene calls are TRBV28 and TRBJ2-6; D perhaps matches TRBD2 (5 bases). The V end lost 7 bases, the J end lost 0 bases, and 19 bases lay between the germline ends. CDR1 and CDR2 from the germline V gene are MDHEN and SYDVKM. The CDR3 has 18 amino acids. CDR3 in DNA: TGTGCCAGCATCACCAGCGGCAGTCCTCACTCTGGGGCCAACGTCCTGACTTTC. Its translation: CASITSGSPHSGANVLTF.

The chain joins TRBV29-1 to TRBJ2-5, with TRBD2 matching 7 bases. V lost 7 bases, J lost 1 base, and 6 bases stayed unmatched. Germline CDR1 SQVTM, CDR2 ANQGSEA. This CDR3 has 13 residues. Here the CDR3 DNA reads TGCAGCGAAGCTAGCGGAATCCAAGAGACCCAGTACTTC. Protein product: CSEASGIQETQYF.

This clone was counted once. The chain has TRBV6-5 and TRBJ2-7; D remains unclear. Germline CDR1 reads MNHEY; CDR2 reads SVGAGI. The CDR3 is made up of 12 amino acids. Trimming took off 5 bases at V and 3 bases at J, with 8 bases between the two ends. The DNA of the CDR3 is TGTGCCAGCAGTCCCCTCCTCTACGAGCAGTACTTC. This codes for CASSPLLYEQYF.

This clone was seen a few times. The CDR3 spells CASSSARAGGNGYTF. As DNA, the CDR3 is TGTGCCAGCAGTTCCGCTCGCGCAGGGGGGAATGGCTACACCTTC. The V gene is TRBV28, the J gene TRBJ1-2, with 7 bases matching TRBD1. The CDR3 is 15 residues long. Per the germline V gene, CDR1 is MDHEN and CDR2 is SYDVKM. J lost 6 bases, V lost 4 bases, and 11 bases had no gene match.

This chain joins TRBV27 and TRBJ2-7, with 14 bases matching TRBD2. V shed 7 bases and J 1 base; nucleotides not matched to a gene: 12. This CDR3 contains 18 residues. Germline V gene data show CDR1 as MNHEY and CDR2 as SMNVEV (reference sequence). CDR3 DNA: TGTGCCAGCATCCCGCCGGGACTAGCGGGAGTAGGGTCCTACGAGCAGTACTTC. Its translation is CASIPPGLAGVGSYEQYF.

This chain uses TRBV11-2 with TRBJ2-7; possibly TRBD2 for D (6 bases). The CDR3 is 15 amino acids. Deletions cut 4 bases from V and 1 base from J, with 14 bases between. From germline, CDR1 is SGHAT and CDR2 FQNNGV. DNA for the CDR3: TGTGCCAGCAGCTCGGGAACTAGCATTTCCTACGAGCAGTACTTC. The encoded protein is CASSSGTSISYEQYF.

V gene TRBV5-1 combines with J gene TRBJ1-1; TRBD1 is a possible D gene (6 bases). This CDR3 contains 17 residues. Trimming took 5 bases from V and 6 from J, leaving 26 bases between them. Germline CDR1 and CDR2: SGHRS and YFSETQ. The CDR3 DNA reads TGCGCCAGCAGTTCCAAATCGACACAGGTGAGGGGGTCTGAAGCTTTCTTT. Translating it yields CASSSKSTQVRGSEAFF.

The CDR3: CASRTGVGDTQYF. The DNA for the CDR3 is TGTGCCAGCAGGACAGGGGTCGGAGATACGCAGTATTTT. The chain employs TRBV7-9 and TRBJ2-3; 8 nucleotides line up with TRBD1. After removal of 6 bases from V and 5 bases from J, the junction contained 4 bases not matched to a gene. CDR1 SEHNR and CDR2 FQNEAQ come from the germline V gene (reference sequence). The CDR3 runs to 13 residues.

The chain combines TRBV5-1 with TRBJ2-5, with 10 bases aligning to TRBD2. The junction had 5 bases not matched to a gene; V was cut back by 4 bases and J by 2 bases. Germline CDR1 and CDR2: SGHRS and YFSETQ. This CDR3 has 15 amino acids. The CDR3 sequence is CASSASSGSQETQYF. CDR3 DNA sequence: TGCGCCAGCAGCGCGTCTAGCGGGAGTCAAGAGACCCAGTACTTC.

The chain has TRBV27 and TRBJ2-7; D is perhaps TRBD2 (6 bases). CDR3 size: 14 residues. Per the germline V gene, CDR1 is MNHEY and CDR2 is SMNVEV (reference sequence). Trimming stripped 5 bases from V and 1 base from J, with 12 bases between. CDR3 sequence (DNA): TGTGCCAGCAGTGAGCGGGCCCGTTCCTACGAGCAGTACTTC. Its protein product is CASSERARSYEQYF.

The gene calls are TRBV9 and TRBJ2-5; 8 positions agree with TRBD2. The germline CDR1 and CDR2 sequences are SGDLS and YYNGEE. Trimming took 0 bases from V and 5 from J; bases not matched to a gene: 9. The CDR3 consists of 16 residues. Here the CDR3 DNA reads TGTGCCAGCAGCGTAGGGTCCGGTCCGGGAGGGGAGACCCAGTACTTC. Protein: CASSVGSGPGGETQYF.

The chain is built from TRBV18 and TRBJ1-5; 7 bases agree with TRBD1. The CDR3 is 16 residues long. Looked up from germline, CDR1 is KGHSH and CDR2 is LQKENI. V dropped 3 bases and J dropped 3; count of bases not matched to a gene: 8. CDR3 DNA: TGTGCCAGCTCACCGGTCCGGACAGGCCCCAATCAGCCCCAGCATTTT. The encoded protein is CASSPVRTGPNQPQHF.

The CDR3 loop is CSAPRSSQYF. The DNA for the CDR3 is TGCAGTGCCCCAAGGAGTTCCCAGTACTTC. The chain has TRBV20-1 and TRBJ2-5; unclear D gene. With 6 bases removed from V and 9 bases from J, the gap between germline ends came to 11 bases. The CDR3 runs 10 residues. Germline V gives CDR1 DFQATT, CDR2 SNEGSKA (reference sequence).

This clone was detected once. The chain has TRBV10-3 and TRBJ1-1; D unclear. Germline CDR1 and CDR2: ENHRY and SYGVKD. V lost 10 bases, J lost 0 bases, and 21 bases lay in between. The CDR3 totals 16 residues. CDR3 sequence (DNA): TGTGCCACGAACAGCCGGGCGGGGAGTCTGAACACTGAAGCTTTCTTT. Translated: CATNSRAGSLNTEAFF.

The V and J genes are TRBV7-3 and TRBJ2-3, with D unclear. This CDR3 has 13 residues. V gave up 4 bases and J gave up 2 bases, with 7 bases separating them. Germline V gives CDR1 SGHTA, CDR2 FQGTGA. The CDR3 DNA follows: TGTGCCAGCAGCTCCCGGGTCACAGATACGCAGTATTTT. This codes for CASSSRVTDTQYF.